This T cell receptor beta chain was retrieved from a study of T cells in Graves' hyperthyroidism and ophthalmopathy. It was RNA transcripts that yielded the amplified TCR beta CDR3 regions. A first-round RT-PCR of the TCR CDR3 used the HTBI primer set. A single record per CDR3 protein comes from TCRdb applying MiXCR to the multiplex PCR reads. Here the sample spans 600,000 to 650,000 distinct CDR3 sequences, 15% to 20% being singletons. The patients, who ranged from 18 to 65 in age, presented with newly diagnosed hyperthyroidism lasting under 2 months. Diagnosis relied on clinical symptoms, serum thyroxine and TRAb, thyroid ultrasound and orbital computed tomography. The CDR3 has 15 residues. V was pared by 6 bases and J by 1 base, with 8 bases of the junction left unmatched. Germline V gene data show CDR1 as SGHRS and CDR2 as YFSETQ.

This chain links TRBV5-1 with TRBJ2-3, with TRBD1 identical over 7 bases. The sequence was collected from a woman between 25 and 40 years old with Graves' hyperthyroidism. The specimen was blood. The CDR3 is CASTSDRVGTDTQYF. As DNA, the CDR3 is TGCGCCAGCACCTCCGACAGGGTGGGCACAGATACGCAGTATTTT.